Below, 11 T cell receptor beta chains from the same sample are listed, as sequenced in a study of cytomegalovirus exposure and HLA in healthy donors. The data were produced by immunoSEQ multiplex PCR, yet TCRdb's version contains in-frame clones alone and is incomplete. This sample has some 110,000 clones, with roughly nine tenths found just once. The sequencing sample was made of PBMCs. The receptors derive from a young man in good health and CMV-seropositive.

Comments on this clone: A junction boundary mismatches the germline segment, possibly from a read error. The CDR3 DNA follows: TGTGCCATCAGTGAGGGGAGGGGACAGGGCTCCTCCAAGACCTTC. It encodes CAISEGRGQGSSKTF. The V call is TRBV10-3, the J call TRBJ2-7; 9 bases fit TRBD1. Germline V gene lookup returns CDR1 ENHRY and CDR2 SYGVKD. The CDR3 is made up of 15 amino acids.

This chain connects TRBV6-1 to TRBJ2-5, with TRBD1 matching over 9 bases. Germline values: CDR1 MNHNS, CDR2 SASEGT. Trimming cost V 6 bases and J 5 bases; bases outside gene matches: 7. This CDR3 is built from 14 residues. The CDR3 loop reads CASSQQGASETQYF. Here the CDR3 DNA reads TGTGCCAGCAGCCAACAGGGGGCTAGTGAGACCCAGTACTTC.

This CDR3 is CATSIPSRGVADTQYF. The CDR3 nucleotides read TGTGCCACCAGTATCCCCTCGCGGGGGGTCGCAGATACGCAGTATTTT. The chain joins TRBV15 to TRBJ2-3; 8 positions agree with TRBD2. V was pared by 6 bases and J by 4 bases, with 12 bases of the junction left unmatched. Per the germline V gene, CDR1 is LNHNV and CDR2 is YYDKDF (reference sequence). The CDR3 extends over 16 amino acids.

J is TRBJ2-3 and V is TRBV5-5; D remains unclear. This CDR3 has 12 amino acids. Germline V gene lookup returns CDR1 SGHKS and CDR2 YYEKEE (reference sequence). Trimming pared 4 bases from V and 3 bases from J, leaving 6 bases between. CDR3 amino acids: CASSPTTDTQYF. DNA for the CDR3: TGTGCCAGCAGCCCGACAACAGATACGCAGTATTTT.

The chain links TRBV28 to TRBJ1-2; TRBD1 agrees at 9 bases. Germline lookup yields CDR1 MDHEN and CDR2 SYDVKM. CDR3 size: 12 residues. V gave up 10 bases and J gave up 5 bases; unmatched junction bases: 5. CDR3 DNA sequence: TGTGCCACCCGACAGGGGGTATATGGCTACACCTTC. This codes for CATRQGVYGYTF.

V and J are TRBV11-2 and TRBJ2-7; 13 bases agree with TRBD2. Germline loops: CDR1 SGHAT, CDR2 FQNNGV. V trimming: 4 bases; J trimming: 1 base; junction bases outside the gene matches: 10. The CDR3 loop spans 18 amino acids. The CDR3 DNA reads TGTGCCAGCAGCTCGACTAGCGGGGGGCAAATAGAGTCCTACGAGCAGTACTTC. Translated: CASSSTSGGQIESYEQYF.

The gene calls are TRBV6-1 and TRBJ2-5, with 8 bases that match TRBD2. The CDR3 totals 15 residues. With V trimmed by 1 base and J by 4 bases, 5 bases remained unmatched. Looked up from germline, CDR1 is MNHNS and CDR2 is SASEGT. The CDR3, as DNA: TGTGCCAGCAGTGAAGGGGGACTAGGGGCAGAGACCCAGTACTTC. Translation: CASSEGGLGAETQYF.

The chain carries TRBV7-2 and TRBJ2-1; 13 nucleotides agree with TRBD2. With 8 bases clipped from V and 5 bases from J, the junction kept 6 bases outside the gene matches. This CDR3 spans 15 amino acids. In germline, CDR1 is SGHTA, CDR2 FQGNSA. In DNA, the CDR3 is TGTGCCAGCGGACGACTAGCGGGGGGTCACAATGAGCAGTTCTTC. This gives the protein CASGRLAGGHNEQFF. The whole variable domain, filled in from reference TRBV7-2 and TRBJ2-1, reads GAGVSQSPSNKVTEKGKDVELRCDPISGHTALYWYRQSLGQGLEFLIYFQGNSAPDKSGLPSDRFSAERTGGSVSTLTIQRTQQEDSAVYLCASGRLAGGHNEQFFGPGTRLTVL.

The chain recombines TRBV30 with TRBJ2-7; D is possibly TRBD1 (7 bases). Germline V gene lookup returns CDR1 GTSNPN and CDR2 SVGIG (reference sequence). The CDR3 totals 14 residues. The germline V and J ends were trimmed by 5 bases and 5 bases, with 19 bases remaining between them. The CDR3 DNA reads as TGTGCCTGGGAAGGGGGCCTAGCGCGAAACGAGCAGTACTTC. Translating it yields CAWEGGLARNEQYF. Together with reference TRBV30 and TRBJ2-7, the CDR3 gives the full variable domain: SQTIHQWPATLVQPVGSPLSLECTVEGTSNPNLYWYRQAAGRGLQLLFYSVGIGQISSEVPQNLSASRPQDRQFILSSKKLLLSDSGFYLCAWEGGLARNEQYFGPGTRLTVT.

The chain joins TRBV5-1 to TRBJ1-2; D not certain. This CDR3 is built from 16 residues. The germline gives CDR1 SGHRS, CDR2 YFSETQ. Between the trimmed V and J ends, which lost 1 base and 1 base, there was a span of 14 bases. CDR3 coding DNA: TGCGCCAGCAGCTTGAATGGCCAGCGACTTAACTATGGCTACACCTTC. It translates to CASSLNGQRLNYGYTF.

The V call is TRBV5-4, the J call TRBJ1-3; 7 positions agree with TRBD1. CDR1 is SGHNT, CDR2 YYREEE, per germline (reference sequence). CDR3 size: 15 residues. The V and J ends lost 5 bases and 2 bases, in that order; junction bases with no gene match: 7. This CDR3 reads CASSRQGTTGNTIYF. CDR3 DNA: TGTGCCAGCAGTCGACAGGGTACCACTGGAAACACCATATATTTT.